This T cell receptor (beta chain) is drawn from a study of breast tumors, draining lymph nodes, adjacent tissues. Findings and limits, study-wide: Compared with basal-like, luminal-like tumors shared significantly more repertoire with nontumor tissue. The data were judged consistent with most tumor T cells coming from lymph node and expanding in tumor. Tumors had less TCR diversity than lymph nodes, more than nontumor tissue. The lymph node origin of tumor T cells was framed as consistent with a hypothesis, not demonstrated.

The CDR3 loop spans 12 amino acids. Germline CDR1 and CDR2: MDHEN and SYDVKM. Trimming shortened V by 2 bases and J by 10 bases, and 11 bases separated the two germline ends. Samples came from axillary lymph nodes draining the breast cancer. A word on this clonotype: Antigen unknown. A much larger clone differs from this one at a single base, so this may be a read error.

TCRdb itself ran the multiplex PCR reads through MiXCR, one entry per CDR3 protein. The sample yields 150,000 to 200,000 distinct CDR3 sequences, about 33% seen once. The chain combines TRBV28 with TRBJ1-2; unclear D gene. The origin of this receptor is a female donor with breast cancer. Some clones in this sample may be carry-over from other donors' samples. The specimen was axillary lymph node tissue. The CDR3 sequence: CASSLPVGDYTF. DNA of the CDR3: TGTGCCAGCAGTTTACCAGTAGGCGACTACACCTTC.